Described below is a single T cell receptor (beta chain) sequence and its context. Its antigen remains unknown. PCR was performed a second time for about 7 to 12 cycles using a sample-barcoded 5' primer and a J-beta primer mix. TCRdb passed the 5' RACE reads through MiXCR, listing each CDR3 protein once. Of some 1.5 million distinct CDR3 sequences detected, 28% appear once; the ten largest clones hold about 8%. The sample comes from a study of blood T cells in healthy people across ages. Notes on the study in general: Estimates based on one million T cells were treated as lower bounds. Whereas aged donors had fewer naive CD4+ cells, long-lived donors had more of them and higher diversity.

This CDR3 contains 14 residues. Germline V gives CDR1 SGHAT, CDR2 FQNNGV. The J segment lost 5 bases and the V segment lost 3 bases, leaving 6 bases of the junction unmatched. The clonotype comes from a woman aged 25 to 39 in good health. This chain uses TRBV11-2 with TRBJ1-1, with 7 nucleotides matching TRBD1. The sample consisted of blood. The CDR3 loop reads CASSLIQQGTEAFF. The CDR3 bases are TGTGCCAGCAGCTTGATACAACAGGGGACTGAAGCTTTCTTT.